This T cell receptor beta chain is from a study of blood T cells in healthy people across ages. The study, taken as a whole, reports: Lack of knowledge of donor CMV status possibly confounded expanded clonotype changes.

Each sample yielded at least 5.5 micrograms of PBMC total RNA. The CDR3 covers 17 residues. Germline lookup yields CDR1 LGHDT and CDR2 YNNKEL (reference sequence). The junction had 6 bases not matched to a gene; V was cut back by 2 bases and J by 1 base. This clonotype was picked up a small number of times. Antigen: not known. Primers used in a second PCR of about 7 to 12 cycles were a sample-barcoded 5' primer and a J-beta primer mix. A 12-random-nucleotide template-switch adaptor tagged each cDNA molecule. TCRdb ran MiXCR on the 5' RACE reads and lists one entry per CDR3 protein. This sample has approximately 1.5 million distinct CDR3 sequences; 34% occur once, and the top ten carry approximately 10%.

The V gene is TRBV3-1, the J gene TRBJ2-3; 10 bases fit TRBD2. The clonotype originates from a woman in her 30s in good health. The material sequenced was blood. The CDR3 is CASSQSLAGDRTDTQYF. DNA of the CDR3: TGTGCCAGCAGCCAATCTCTAGCGGGGGACCGCACAGATACGCAGTATTTT.